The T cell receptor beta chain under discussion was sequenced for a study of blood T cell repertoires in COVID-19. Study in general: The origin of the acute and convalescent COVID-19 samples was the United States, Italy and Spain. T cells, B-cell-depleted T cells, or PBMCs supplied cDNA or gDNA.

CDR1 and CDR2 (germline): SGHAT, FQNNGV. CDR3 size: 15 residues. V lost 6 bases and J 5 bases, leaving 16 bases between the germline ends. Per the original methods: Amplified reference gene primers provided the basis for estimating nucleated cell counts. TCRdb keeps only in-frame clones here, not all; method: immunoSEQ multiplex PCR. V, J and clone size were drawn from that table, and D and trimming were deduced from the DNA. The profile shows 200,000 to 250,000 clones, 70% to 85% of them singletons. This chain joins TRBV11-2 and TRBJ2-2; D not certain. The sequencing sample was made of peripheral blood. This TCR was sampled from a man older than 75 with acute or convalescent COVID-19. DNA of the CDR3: TGTGCCAGCAGACTATGGTCTCGGGTGACCGGGGAGCTGTTTTTT. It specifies CASRLWSRVTGELFF.